The entry that follows covers one T cell receptor (beta chain) sequence. Its antigen is undetermined. V dropped 2 bases and J dropped 7; count of bases not matched to a gene: 4. This CDR3 spans 13 amino acids. Germline-derived CDR1 and CDR2 are SGHAT and FQNNGV. The source of the sample is a study of OX40 agonist ivuxolimab in advanced cancers. Study overall: The patients' treatment was ivuxolimab, an agonistic anti-OX40 (CD134) antibody. Partial responses, seen in three patients, involved one hepatocellular carcinoma and two cutaneous melanomas.

The assay was immunoSEQ multiplex PCR, and TCRdb's table has in-frame clones only and misses some. The profile covers 53,000 or so clones, with around 81% appearing a single time and approximately 2.8% taken by the ten largest. Regarding the study as a whole: Antigens targeted by the expanded peripheral T cells were not determined. CD4+ T cells averaged fewer expanded clones than CD8+ T cells.

Sequenced here: CD4+ or CD8+ T cells sorted from blood, sampled in a trial of the OX40 agonist ivuxolimab. The V gene is TRBV11-2, the J gene TRBJ2-5; 7 bases fit TRBD1. The clonotype comes from an adult with an advanced solid tumor such as melanoma, head and neck, liver or kidney cancer. CDR3 protein: CASSLNRGATQYF. CDR3 nucleotide sequence: TGTGCCAGCAGCTTAAACAGGGGCGCGACCCAGTACTTC.